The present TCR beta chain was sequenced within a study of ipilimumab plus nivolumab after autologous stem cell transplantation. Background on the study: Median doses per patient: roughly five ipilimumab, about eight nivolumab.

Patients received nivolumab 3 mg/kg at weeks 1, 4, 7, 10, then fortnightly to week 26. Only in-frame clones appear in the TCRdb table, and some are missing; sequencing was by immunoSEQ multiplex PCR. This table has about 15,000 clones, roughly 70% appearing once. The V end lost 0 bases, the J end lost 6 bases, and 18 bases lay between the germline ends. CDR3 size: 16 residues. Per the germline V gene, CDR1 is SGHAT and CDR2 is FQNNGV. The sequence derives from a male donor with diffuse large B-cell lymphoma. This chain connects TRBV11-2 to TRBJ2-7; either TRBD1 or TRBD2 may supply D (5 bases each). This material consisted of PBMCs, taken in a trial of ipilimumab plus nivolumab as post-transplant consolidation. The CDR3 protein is CASSLDPGTLRGEQYF. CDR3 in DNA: TGTGCCAGCAGCTTAGATCCCGGGACCTTGAGGGGCGAGCAGTACTTC.